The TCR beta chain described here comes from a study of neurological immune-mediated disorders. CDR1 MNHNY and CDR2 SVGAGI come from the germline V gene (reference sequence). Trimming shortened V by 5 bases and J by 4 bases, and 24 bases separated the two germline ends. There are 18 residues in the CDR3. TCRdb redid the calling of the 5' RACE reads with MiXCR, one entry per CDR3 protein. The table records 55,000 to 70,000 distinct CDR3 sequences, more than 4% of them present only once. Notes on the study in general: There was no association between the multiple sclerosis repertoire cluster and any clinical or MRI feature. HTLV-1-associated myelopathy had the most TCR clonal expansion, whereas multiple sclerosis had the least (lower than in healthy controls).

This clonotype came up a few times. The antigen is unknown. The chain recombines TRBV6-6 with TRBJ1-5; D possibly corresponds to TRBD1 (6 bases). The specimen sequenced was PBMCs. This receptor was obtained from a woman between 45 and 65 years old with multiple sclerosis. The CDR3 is CASSGSGLGAVSNQPQHF. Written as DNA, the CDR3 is TGTGCCAGCAGTGGTAGCGGTTTGGGGGCAGTATCAAATCAGCCCCAGCATTTT.